The 11 T cell receptor beta chains given below trace back to one sample, sequenced in a study of T cells in Graves' hyperthyroidism and ophthalmopathy. RNA transcripts gave rise to amplified TCR beta CDR3 regions. During a first-round RT-PCR of the TCR CDR3, the HTBI primer set was used. One entry per CDR3 protein results from TCRdb running MiXCR on the multiplex PCR reads. The data hold approximately 600,000 distinct CDR3 sequences, with 20% observed a single time. The sequencing sample was made of blood. All receptors derive from a man aged 25 to 45 with Graves' ophthalmopathy.

This clonotype was recorded a few times. The chain uses TRBV6-1 and TRBJ2-1, with TRBD1 matching over 10 bases. In germline, CDR1 is MNHNS, CDR2 SASEGT. The ends lost 8 bases at V and 7 bases at J; junction bases unmatched: 8. This CDR3 has 14 residues. CDR3 in amino acids: CASLGRTGGNEQFF. For the CDR3, the DNA is TGTGCCAGCCTCGGCCGGACAGGGGGGAATGAGCAGTTCTTC.

A few counts support this clonotype. J is TRBJ1-6 and V is TRBV27; 9 bases are shared with TRBD1. The V segment lost 5 bases and the J segment 9 bases; nucleotides outside the gene matches: 5. CDR3 length: 14 amino acids. Germline loops: CDR1 MNHEY, CDR2 SMNVEV (reference sequence). This chain's CDR3 is CASSPGQGPSPLHF. Here the CDR3 DNA reads TGTGCCAGCAGTCCAGGACAGGGGCCTTCACCCCTCCACTTT.

A few counts support this clonotype. CDR3 loop: CASRRTYAGELFF. CDR3 sequence (DNA): TGTGCCAGCAGGAGGACTTATGCCGGGGAGCTGTTTTTT. The chain carries TRBV28 and TRBJ2-2, with D maybe TRBD2 (5 bases). Germline CDR1 reads MDHEN; CDR2 reads SYDVKM. The CDR3 has 13 residues. V gave up 6 bases and J gave up 6 bases, with 11 bases separating them.

This clonotype came up a few times. The chain employs TRBV28 and TRBJ1-3; tentative D call: TRBD1 (6 bases). Germline CDR1 reads MDHEN; CDR2 reads SYDVKM. The CDR3 consists of 14 residues. V was shortened by 6 bases and J by 0 bases, with 9 bases between the two germline ends. In DNA form, the CDR3 reads TGTGCCAGCAGACGGGACACCTCTGGAAACACCATATATTTT. Translating it yields CASRRDTSGNTIYF.

This chain links TRBV4-2 with TRBJ1-1; no clear D gene. This CDR3 comprises 12 residues. V lost 0 bases and J lost 10, with 9 bases in between. Germline CDR1 is LGHNA and CDR2 is YNFKEQ. The chain's CDR3 is CASSQERSGAFF. CDR3 nucleotides: TGTGCCAGCAGCCAAGAACGATCGGGAGCTTTCTTT.

This clonotype was detected many times. This chain uses TRBV5-1 with TRBJ2-7; TRBD1 agrees at 7 bases. J gave up 2 bases and V 3 bases, and 2 bases lay outside the gene matches. The CDR3 spans 13 residues. Germline V gene sequence: CDR1 SGHRS, CDR2 YFSETQ. CDR3 DNA: TGCGCCAGCAGCTGGACAGGAACCTACGAGCAGTACTTC. This encodes CASSWTGTYEQYF.

The gene calls are TRBV20-1 and TRBJ2-3; D might be TRBD1 (5 bases). The CDR3 has 13 residues. The V gene lost 7 bases and the J gene lost 4 bases, with 15 bases spanning the gap. Germline V gives CDR1 DFQATT, CDR2 SNEGSKA (reference sequence). The CDR3 sequence: CSGNKGFPDTQYF. The CDR3 DNA sequence: TGCAGTGGCAACAAGGGGTTCCCAGATACGCAGTATTTT.

This clonotype was counted many times. The rearrangement links TRBV28 to TRBJ2-7, with D possibly being TRBD1 (6 bases). This CDR3 has 15 residues. Looked up from germline, CDR1 is MDHEN and CDR2 is SYDVKM. Trimming cost V 5 bases and J 2 bases, with 16 bases left between them. CDR3 coding DNA: TGTGCCAGCAGTGCTCCCGGGACATTCGCCTACGAGCAGTACTTC. Translating gives CASSAPGTFAYEQYF.

Ten or more counts support this clonotype. This sequence joins TRBV6-1 and TRBJ1-1, with D perhaps matching TRBD1 (6 bases). Trimming took off 7 bases at V and 1 base at J, with 10 bases between the two ends. The CDR3 is 13 amino acids. Germline V gene data show CDR1 as MNHNS and CDR2 as SASEGT. The CDR3 spells CASKTGRNTEAFF. The CDR3 DNA reads as TGTGCCAGCAAAACAGGGAGGAACACTGAAGCTTTCTTT.

The chain couples TRBV29-1 to TRBJ2-5; D unresolved. Deletions cut 2 bases from V and 5 bases from J, with 21 bases between. This CDR3 has 16 amino acids. Germline-derived CDR1 and CDR2 are SQVTM and ANQGSEA. CDR3 bases: TGCAGCGTTGAATCCCAGTCCTCTAGAGCCTTGGAGACCCAGTACTTC. Its translation: CSVESQSSRALETQYF.

The V gene is TRBV7-8, the J gene TRBJ2-7; 12 bases match TRBD2. The CDR3 extends over 16 amino acids. The V segment lost 6 bases and the J segment 3 bases; nucleotides outside the gene matches: 9. Germline V gives CDR1 SGHVS, CDR2 FQNEAQ. The CDR3 bases are TGTGCCAGCAGTGAAGCGCTAGCGGGAGGGAGCTACGAGCAGTACTTC. Translated, it gives CASSEALAGGSYEQYF.